The following is a T cell receptor beta chain sequence with its context. The antigen is unknown. Sample-barcoded 5' priming and a J-beta primer mix drove a second PCR of about 6 to 12 cycles. A single record per CDR3 protein comes from TCRdb applying MiXCR to the 5' RACE reads. The sample lists some 1.5 million distinct CDR3 sequences; 28% were seen once. This entry is derived from a study of blood T cells in healthy people across ages. Broader study findings: As age increased, TCR beta diversity per million T cells fell in a roughly linear fashion.

V was clipped by 6 bases and J by 4 bases, with 15 bases between them. The CDR3 is made up of 14 amino acids. In germline, CDR1 is LGHDT, CDR2 YNNKEL (reference sequence). This receptor was obtained from a young woman in good health. The specimen was blood. The chain employs TRBV3-1 and TRBJ2-5; D perhaps matches TRBD2 (6 bases). The CDR3 sequence is CASRVSRGRETQYF. CDR3 in DNA: TGTGCCAGCAGGGTCAGCCGGGGGAGAGAGACCCAGTACTTC.